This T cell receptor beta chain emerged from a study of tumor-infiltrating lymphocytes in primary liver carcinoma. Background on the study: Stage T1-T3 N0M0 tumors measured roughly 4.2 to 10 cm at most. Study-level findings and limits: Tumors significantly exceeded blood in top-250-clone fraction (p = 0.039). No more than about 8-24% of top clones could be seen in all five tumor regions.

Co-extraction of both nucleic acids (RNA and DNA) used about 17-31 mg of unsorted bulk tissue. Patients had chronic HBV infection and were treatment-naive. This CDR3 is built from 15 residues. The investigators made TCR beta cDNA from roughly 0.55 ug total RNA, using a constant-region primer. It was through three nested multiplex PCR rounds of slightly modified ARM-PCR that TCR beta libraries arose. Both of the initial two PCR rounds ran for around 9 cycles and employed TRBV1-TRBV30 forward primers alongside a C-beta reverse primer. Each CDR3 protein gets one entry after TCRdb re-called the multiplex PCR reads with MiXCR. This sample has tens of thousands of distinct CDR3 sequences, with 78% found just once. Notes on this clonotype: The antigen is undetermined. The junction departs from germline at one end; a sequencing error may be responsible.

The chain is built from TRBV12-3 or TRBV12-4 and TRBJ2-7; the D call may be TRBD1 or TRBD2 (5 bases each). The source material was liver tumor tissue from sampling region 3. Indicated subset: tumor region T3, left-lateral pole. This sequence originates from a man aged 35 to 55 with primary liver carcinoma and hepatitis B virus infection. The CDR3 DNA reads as TGTGCCAGCAGTCGAGGGACGCGATCGACCTACGAGCAATACTTC. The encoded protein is CASSRGTRSTYEQYF.